This is a list of T cell receptor beta chains from one sample in a study of T cells after yellow fever vaccination. MiXCR was run by TCRdb on the 5' RACE reads, yielding one entry per CDR3 protein. The sample records approximately 93,000 distinct CDR3 sequences, approximately 5.5% being singletons. The specimen was CD8+ T cells sorted from PBMCs, collected 10 days after the yellow fever booster vaccination. These receptors all stem from a young man who received the YFV17D yellow fever vaccine. The CDR3 runs from the conserved cysteine through the conserved F or W. D genes are given only for firm matches. Clone size is given for some rows only: seen once, a few or many times, or a class if the clone is expanded.

V	J	D	size	DNA	CDR3
TRBV6-2/TRBV6-3	TRBJ2-5	-	many	TGTGCCAGCAGTTACGGGACCCCCCAAGAGACCCAGTACTTC	CASSYGTPQETQYF
TRBV3-1	TRBJ1-2	TRBD1	-	TGTGCCAGCAGCCAAGGCCGGACAGGGGCTAGAGGCTACACCTTC	CASSQGRTGARGYTF
TRBV27	TRBJ1-6	-	few	TGTGCCAGCAGTTTCCGGCCGATTGAGTCACCCCTCCACTTT	CASSFRPIESPLHF
TRBV20-1	TRBJ2-1	-	few	TGCAGTGCCGCCAGCTATTGGTATCCGGACTCCTACAATGAGCAGTTCTTC	CSAASYWYPDSYNEQFF
TRBV11-2	TRBJ2-1	-	-	TGTGCCAGCAGCTTAGTACCCAGAGCCAATGAGCAGTTCTTC	CASSLVPRANEQFF
TRBV7-7	TRBJ2-7	TRBD2	-	TGTGCCAGCAGCCCCCCGGGGGGCGAGCAGTACTTC	CASSPPGGEQYF
TRBV24-1	TRBJ2-3	-	many	TGTGCCACCAGTGATTCCGCAAGGGGGTTGTTGGATACGCAGTATTTT	CATSDSARGLLDTQYF
TRBV6-6	TRBJ1-2	-	few	TGTGCCAGCAGTTACGGGGAGGATCACCCTAACTATGGCTACACCTTC	CASSYGEDHPNYGYTF
TRBV29-1	TRBJ1-2	-	-	TGCAGCGTTCCTTGGGGGGAACGGGGCGGTGGCTACACCTTC	CSVPWGERGGGYTF
TRBV7-2	TRBJ2-2	-	-	TGTGCCACCGGGAGGGGGCTGGGGGAGCTGTTTTTT	CATGRGLGELFF
TRBV7-2	TRBJ1-4	-	few	TGTGCCAGCAGCTCCCAATCCTACAGGCTTCGAACTAATGAAAAACTGTTTTTT	CASSSQSYRLRTNEKLFF
TRBV5-5	TRBJ1-6	-	many	TGTGCCAGCAGCAGTACCGGGGATAATTCACCCCTCCACTTT	CASSSTGDNSPLHF
TRBV5-6	TRBJ2-1	-	-	TGTGCCAGCAGCGCTACAGGGGGGGTTAAGTTGTACAATGAGCAGTTCTTC	CASSATGGVKLYNEQFF
TRBV7-2	TRBJ2-7	-	many	TGTGCCAGCAGCTTTTCGGATTTCTCCCACGAGCAGTACTTC	CASSFSDFSHEQYF
TRBV5-1	TRBJ2-5	-	many	TGCGCCAGCAGCTTGGGCAGAGAGACCCAGTACTTC	CASSLGRETQYF
TRBV7-6	TRBJ2-3	-	few	TGTGCCAGCAGCCTAGAAACAGGGCGTAGCACAGATACGCAGTATTTT	CASSLETGRSTDTQYF
TRBV7-9	TRBJ2-3	-	few	TGTGCCAGGTCGGGGTCTTCTGTCACAGATACGCAGTATTTT	CARSGSSVTDTQYF
TRBV27	TRBJ2-2	TRBD1	-	TGTGCCACCCGGGACAGATACACCGGGGAGCTGTTTTTT	CATRDRYTGELFF
TRBV6-6	TRBJ2-5	TRBD1	many	TGTGCCATCTTACAGGGGGAGACCCAGTACTTC	CAILQGETQYF
TRBV28	TRBJ2-1	TRBD2	-	TGTGCCAGCCTAGCGGTGTGGAATGAGCAGTTCTTC	CASLAVWNEQFF
TRBV7-3	TRBJ2-1	-	many	TGTGCCAGCAGCCCGGGGCAGAACAATGAGCAGTTCTTC	CASSPGQNNEQFF
TRBV5-1	TRBJ2-5	TRBD1	-	TGCGCCAGCGGGGCCTTGACAGGGATCGAGACCCAGTACTTC	CASGALTGIETQYF